This is a list of T cell receptor beta chains from one sample in a study of identical twins. Each CDR3 protein gets one entry after TCRdb re-called the 5' RACE reads with MiXCR. The sample consists of fewer than 250,000 distinct CDR3 sequences, 6% to 8% of them appearing once. The same data also contributed to another study, on yellow fever vaccine responses in identical twins.

The sample taken for sequencing was CD8+ T cells sorted from blood. These receptor sequences come from a young woman in good health. Both conserved end residues are part of each CDR3. The order of the fields is clone size, V gene, D gene, J gene, CDR3 DNA, CDR3 protein. A D gene is named only where the DNA matches it firmly. Size is stated for part of the rows, as once, few or many counts, or as a class when the clone is expanded.

clone size: -; V gene: TRBV9; D gene: TRBD1; J gene: TRBJ1-2; CDR3 DNA: TGTGCCAGCAGTGGGACGGAGGGGGCCGGTGGCTACACCTTC; CDR3 protein: CASSGTEGAGGYTF
clone size: -; V gene: TRBV5-6; D gene: -; J gene: TRBJ2-7; CDR3 DNA: TGTGCCAGCAGCTTGGTCGGTTCCTACGAGCAGTACTTC; CDR3 protein: CASSLVGSYEQYF
clone size: -; V gene: TRBV28; D gene: TRBD2; J gene: TRBJ2-7; CDR3 DNA: TGTGCCAGCATTTCACGTGGGACTAGCGGGAGGGGGTACGAGCAGTACTTC; CDR3 protein: CASISRGTSGRGYEQYF
clone size: many; V gene: TRBV7-9; D gene: -; J gene: TRBJ2-7; CDR3 DNA: TGTGCCAGCAGCTCCCCCTACGAGCAGTACTTC; CDR3 protein: CASSSPYEQYF
clone size: few; V gene: TRBV12-3/TRBV12-4; D gene: -; J gene: TRBJ2-3; CDR3 DNA: TGTGCCAGCAGTTTGCGGGGCCCGACAGATACGCAGTATTTT; CDR3 protein: CASSLRGPTDTQYF
clone size: many; V gene: TRBV20-1; D gene: -; J gene: TRBJ2-7; CDR3 DNA: TGCAGTGCTACCAAGTCGCCAGGGGCCTCCTACGAGCAGTACTTC; CDR3 protein: CSATKSPGASYEQYF
clone size: few; V gene: TRBV27; D gene: TRBD2; J gene: TRBJ2-7; CDR3 DNA: TGTGCCAGCAGTTTAGGAGCGGGAGTTTCCTACGAGCAGTACTTC; CDR3 protein: CASSLGAGVSYEQYF
clone size: many; V gene: TRBV12-3/TRBV12-4; D gene: -; J gene: TRBJ2-1; CDR3 DNA: TGTGCCAGCAGTAACAAGGGAGGCGGCCTTTACAATGAGCAGTTCTTC; CDR3 protein: CASSNKGGGLYNEQFF
clone size: few; V gene: TRBV11-2; D gene: -; J gene: TRBJ2-3; CDR3 DNA: TGTGCCAGCAGCTTTGGCGGAACTAGCACAGATACGCAGTATTTT; CDR3 protein: CASSFGGTSTDTQYF
clone size: few; V gene: TRBV29-1; D gene: TRBD2; J gene: TRBJ2-1; CDR3 DNA: TGCAGCGTTGCTGGACTAGCGGGAATCTATAATGAGCAGTTCTTC; CDR3 protein: CSVAGLAGIYNEQFF
clone size: -; V gene: TRBV7-9; D gene: -; J gene: TRBJ2-7; CDR3 DNA: TGTGCCAGCAGCGTCTATGACTACGAGCAGTACTTC; CDR3 protein: CASSVYDYEQYF
clone size: -; V gene: TRBV19; D gene: TRBD1; J gene: TRBJ2-1; CDR3 DNA: TGTGCCAGTAGGGACAGGGAGAGAGGGTACAATGAGCAGTTCTTC; CDR3 protein: CASRDRERGYNEQFF
clone size: -; V gene: TRBV5-1; D gene: -; J gene: TRBJ1-1; CDR3 DNA: TGCGCCAGCAGCTTGCAAAGGGCAGGATTGGGCACTGAAGCTTTCTTT; CDR3 protein: CASSLQRAGLGTEAFF
clone size: many; V gene: TRBV28; D gene: TRBD1; J gene: TRBJ2-6; CDR3 DNA: TGTGCCACTGCGACAGGGGTCTTATCTGGGGCCAACGTCCTGACTTTC; CDR3 protein: CATATGVLSGANVLTF
clone size: few; V gene: TRBV6-2/TRBV6-3; D gene: -; J gene: TRBJ1-5; CDR3 DNA: TGTGCCAGCAGTTACTCACAGGAAACGCATACGGCTGGTCAGCCCCAGCATTTT; CDR3 protein: CASSYSQETHTAGQPQHF
clone size: -; V gene: TRBV27; D gene: TRBD2; J gene: TRBJ2-5; CDR3 DNA: TGTGCCAGCAGTACCGTAGTCGCTAGCGGGGGAGCCTGGTTGGGGTCCCAGTACTTC; CDR3 protein: CASSTVVASGGAWLGSQYF
clone size: few; V gene: TRBV9; D gene: -; J gene: TRBJ2-7; CDR3 DNA: TGTGCCAGCAGCGTGGGGGTTGGGGGAGGCTACGAGCAGTACTTC; CDR3 protein: CASSVGVGGGYEQYF
clone size: few; V gene: TRBV5-6; D gene: TRBD1; J gene: TRBJ2-2; CDR3 DNA: TGTGCCAGCAGCTCCGAGGGGACAGGGCCGAACACCGGGGAGCTGTTTTTT; CDR3 protein: CASSSEGTGPNTGELFF
clone size: -; V gene: TRBV10-3; D gene: TRBD1; J gene: TRBJ1-2; CDR3 DNA: TGTGCCATCAGAGAAACAGGGGAAGACGACTATGGCTACACCTTC; CDR3 protein: CAIRETGEDDYGYTF
clone size: few; V gene: TRBV6-2/TRBV6-3; D gene: -; J gene: TRBJ2-3; CDR3 DNA: TGTGCCAGCAGCCATAGCGGCACAGATACGCAGTATTTT; CDR3 protein: CASSHSGTDTQYF
clone size: few; V gene: TRBV20-1; D gene: TRBD1; J gene: TRBJ2-5; CDR3 DNA: TGCAGTGCTCTGGATGGGGACAGGGGGGAAGAGACCCAGTACTTC; CDR3 protein: CSALDGDRGEETQYF
clone size: -; V gene: TRBV20-1; D gene: -; J gene: TRBJ2-3; CDR3 DNA: TGCAGTGCTAGAGACATGGAGGCAGCCGATACGCAGTATTTT; CDR3 protein: CSARDMEAADTQYF
clone size: many; V gene: TRBV10-3; D gene: TRBD1; J gene: TRBJ2-1; CDR3 DNA: TGTGCCATCAGTGAGTTCGCTCCGGGACAGGGAAATGAGCAGTTCTTC; CDR3 protein: CAISEFAPGQGNEQFF
clone size: many; V gene: TRBV14; D gene: -; J gene: TRBJ2-3; CDR3 DNA: TGTGCCAGCAGCGAATGGGTGTTGAAAGATACGCAGTATTTT; CDR3 protein: CASSEWVLKDTQYF
clone size: few; V gene: TRBV5-6; D gene: -; J gene: TRBJ2-1; CDR3 DNA: TGTGCCAGCAGCTTGGACGGCCACCGAACTGTCAATGAGCAGTTCTTC; CDR3 protein: CASSLDGHRTVNEQFF
clone size: -; V gene: TRBV5-4; D gene: -; J gene: TRBJ2-5; CDR3 DNA: TGTGCCAGCAGCTTGAGGTGGGAACTCCAAGAGACCCAGTACTTC; CDR3 protein: CASSLRWELQETQYF
clone size: few; V gene: TRBV29-1; D gene: -; J gene: TRBJ2-1; CDR3 DNA: TGCAGCGTTGAAGCTGACAGGTCGACCTCCTACAATGAGCAGTTCTTC; CDR3 protein: CSVEADRSTSYNEQFF
clone size: few; V gene: TRBV12-3/TRBV12-4; D gene: -; J gene: TRBJ2-4; CDR3 DNA: TGTGCCAGCAGTGGGGACCCAGTAAGCAAAAACATTCAGTACTTC; CDR3 protein: CASSGDPVSKNIQYF
clone size: many; V gene: TRBV11-2; D gene: -; J gene: TRBJ2-1; CDR3 DNA: TGTGCCAGCAGCCCCGCGGGGAGCTCCTACAATGAGCAGTTCTTC; CDR3 protein: CASSPAGSSYNEQFF
clone size: -; V gene: TRBV28; D gene: TRBD1; J gene: TRBJ1-3; CDR3 DNA: TGTGCCAGCTATGGGACAGGGATGAACACCATATATTTT; CDR3 protein: CASYGTGMNTIYF
clone size: -; V gene: TRBV2; D gene: -; J gene: TRBJ1-1; CDR3 DNA: TGTGCCAGCAGTGAATGGACACCGAACACTGAAGCTTTCTTT; CDR3 protein: CASSEWTPNTEAFF
clone size: few; V gene: TRBV3-1; D gene: -; J gene: TRBJ2-7; CDR3 DNA: TGTGCCAGCAGCCTCGGGACATACACATACTTC; CDR3 protein: CASSLGTYTYF
clone size: -; V gene: TRBV9; D gene: TRBD1; J gene: TRBJ2-3; CDR3 DNA: TGTGCCAGCAGCGTATCTACAGGGGAAGATACGCAGTATTTT; CDR3 protein: CASSVSTGEDTQYF